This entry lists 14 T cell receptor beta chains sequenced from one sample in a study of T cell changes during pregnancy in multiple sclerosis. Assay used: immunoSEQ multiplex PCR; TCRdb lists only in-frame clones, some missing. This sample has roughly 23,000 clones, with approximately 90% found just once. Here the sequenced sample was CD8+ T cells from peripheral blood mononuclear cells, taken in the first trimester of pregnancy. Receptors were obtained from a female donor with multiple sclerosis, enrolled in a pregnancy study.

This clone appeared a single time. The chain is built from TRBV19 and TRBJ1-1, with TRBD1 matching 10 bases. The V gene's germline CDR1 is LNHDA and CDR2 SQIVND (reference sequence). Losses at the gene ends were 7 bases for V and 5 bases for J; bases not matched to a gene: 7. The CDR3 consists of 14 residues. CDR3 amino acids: CASNFGTGVTEAFF. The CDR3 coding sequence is TGTGCCAGTAACTTCGGGACAGGGGTAACTGAAGCTTTCTTT.

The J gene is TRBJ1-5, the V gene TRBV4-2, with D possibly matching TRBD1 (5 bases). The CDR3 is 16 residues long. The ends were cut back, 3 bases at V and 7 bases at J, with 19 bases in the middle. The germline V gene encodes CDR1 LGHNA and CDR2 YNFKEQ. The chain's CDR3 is CASSHPGGESEQPQHF. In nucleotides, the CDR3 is TGTGCCAGCAGCCATCCAGGAGGGGAATCTGAGCAGCCCCAGCATTTT.

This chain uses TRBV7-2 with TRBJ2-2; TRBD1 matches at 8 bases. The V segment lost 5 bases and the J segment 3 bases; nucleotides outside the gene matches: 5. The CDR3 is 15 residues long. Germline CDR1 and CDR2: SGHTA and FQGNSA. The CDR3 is CASSRQGLDTGELFF. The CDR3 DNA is TGTGCCAGCAGCAGACAGGGGCTCGACACCGGGGAGCTGTTTTTT.

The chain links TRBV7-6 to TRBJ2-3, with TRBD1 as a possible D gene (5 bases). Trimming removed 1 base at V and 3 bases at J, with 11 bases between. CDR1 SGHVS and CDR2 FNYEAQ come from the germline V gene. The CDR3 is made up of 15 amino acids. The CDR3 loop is CASSLEGRVTDTQYF. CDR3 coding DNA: TGTGCCAGCAGCTTAGAAGGCAGGGTGACAGATACGCAGTATTTT.

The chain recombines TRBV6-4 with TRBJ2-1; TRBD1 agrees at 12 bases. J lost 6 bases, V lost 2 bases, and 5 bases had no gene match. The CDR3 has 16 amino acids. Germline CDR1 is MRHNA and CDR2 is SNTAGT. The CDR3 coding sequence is TGTGCCAGCAGTGACCAGGGACAGGGGGCAATCAATGAGCAGTTCTTC. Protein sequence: CASSDQGQGAINEQFF.

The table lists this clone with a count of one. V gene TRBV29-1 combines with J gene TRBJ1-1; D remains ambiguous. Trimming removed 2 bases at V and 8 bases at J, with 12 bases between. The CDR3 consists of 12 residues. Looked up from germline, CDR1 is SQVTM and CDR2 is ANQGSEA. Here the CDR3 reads CSVEFLGAEAFF. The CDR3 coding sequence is TGCAGCGTTGAATTCTTGGGAGCCGAAGCTTTCTTT.

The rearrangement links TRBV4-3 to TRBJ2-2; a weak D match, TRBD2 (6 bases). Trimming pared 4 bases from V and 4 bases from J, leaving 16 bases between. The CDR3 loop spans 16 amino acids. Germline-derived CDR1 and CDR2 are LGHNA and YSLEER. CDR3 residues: CASSPEEEGGTGELFF. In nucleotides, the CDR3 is TGCGCCAGCAGCCCCGAAGAGGAGGGAGGCACCGGGGAGCTGTTTTTT.

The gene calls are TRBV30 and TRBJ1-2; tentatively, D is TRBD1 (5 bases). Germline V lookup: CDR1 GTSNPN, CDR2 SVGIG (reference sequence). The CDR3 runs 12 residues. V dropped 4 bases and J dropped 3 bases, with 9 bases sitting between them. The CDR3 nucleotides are TGTGCCTGGATGGCGGGGGACTATGGCTACACCTTC. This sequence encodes CAWMAGDYGYTF.

The CDR3 DNA is TGTGCCAGCAGCTCGACTAGCGGTGAGCAGTTCTTC. Its translation: CASSSTSGEQFF. The chain links TRBV7-3 to TRBJ2-1, with TRBD2 matching over 9 bases. Germline loops: CDR1 SGHTA, CDR2 FQGTGA. The CDR3 is 12 residues long. With V trimmed by 4 bases and J by 9 bases, 1 base remained unmatched.

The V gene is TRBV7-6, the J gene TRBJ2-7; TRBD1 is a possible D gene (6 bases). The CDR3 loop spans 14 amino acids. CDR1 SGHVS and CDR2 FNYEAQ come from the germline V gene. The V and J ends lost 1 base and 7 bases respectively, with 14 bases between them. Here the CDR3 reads CASSLVPGDREQYF. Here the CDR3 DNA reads TGTGCCAGCAGCTTAGTTCCAGGGGATCGGGAGCAGTACTTC.

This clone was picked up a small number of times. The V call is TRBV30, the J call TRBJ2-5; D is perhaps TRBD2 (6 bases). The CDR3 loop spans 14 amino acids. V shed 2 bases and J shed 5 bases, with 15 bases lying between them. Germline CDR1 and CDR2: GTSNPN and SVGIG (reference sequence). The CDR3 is CAWSLTGEWETQYF. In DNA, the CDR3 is TGTGCCTGGAGTCTTACGGGGGAATGGGAGACCCAGTACTTC. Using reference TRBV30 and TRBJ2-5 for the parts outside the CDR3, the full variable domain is SQTIHQWPATLVQPVGSPLSLECTVEGTSNPNLYWYRQAAGRGLQLLFYSVGIGQISSEVPQNLSASRPQDRQFILSSKKLLLSDSGFYLCAWSLTGEWETQYFGPGTRLLVL.

Written as DNA, the CDR3 is TGTGCCAGCAGCGCAGCGGGAGGGGGAAATGAGCAGTTCTTC. It specifies CASSAAGGGNEQFF. The gene calls are TRBV27 and TRBJ2-1, with 10 bases fitting TRBD2. V gave up 6 bases and J gave up 7 bases; unmatched junction bases: 6. The CDR3 spans 14 residues. Germline V gives CDR1 MNHEY, CDR2 SMNVEV (reference sequence).

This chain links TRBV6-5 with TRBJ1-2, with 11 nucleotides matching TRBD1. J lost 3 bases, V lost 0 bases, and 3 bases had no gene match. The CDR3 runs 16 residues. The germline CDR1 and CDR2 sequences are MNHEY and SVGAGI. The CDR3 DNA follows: TGTGCCAGCAGTTACTCACGGGACAGGGGGGACTATGGCTACACCTTC. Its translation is CASSYSRDRGDYGYTF.

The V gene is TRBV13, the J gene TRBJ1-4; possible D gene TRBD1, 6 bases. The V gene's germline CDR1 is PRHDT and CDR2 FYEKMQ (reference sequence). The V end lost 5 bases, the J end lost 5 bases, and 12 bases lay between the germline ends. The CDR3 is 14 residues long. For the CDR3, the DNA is TGTGCCAGCAGCCTACAGGGTGTGAATGAAAAACTGTTTTTT. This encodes CASSLQGVNEKLFF. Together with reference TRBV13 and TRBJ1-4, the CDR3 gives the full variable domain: AAGVIQSPRHLIKEKRETATLKCYPIPRHDTVYWYQQGPGQDPQFLISFYEKMQSDKGSIPDRFSAQQFSDYHSELNMSSLELGDSALYFCASSLQGVNEKLFFGSGTQLSVL.